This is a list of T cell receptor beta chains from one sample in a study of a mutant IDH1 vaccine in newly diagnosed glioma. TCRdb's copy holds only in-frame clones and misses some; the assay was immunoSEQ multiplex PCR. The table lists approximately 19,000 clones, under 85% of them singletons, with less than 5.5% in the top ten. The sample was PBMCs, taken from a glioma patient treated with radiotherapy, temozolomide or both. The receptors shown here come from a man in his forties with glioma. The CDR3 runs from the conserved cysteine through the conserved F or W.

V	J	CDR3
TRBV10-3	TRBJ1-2	CAISELGQNYGYTF
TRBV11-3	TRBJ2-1	CASSLQGSPYNEQFF
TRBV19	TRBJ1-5	CASSTRDREGSNQPQHF
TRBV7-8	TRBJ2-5	CASSLRTGPQETQYF
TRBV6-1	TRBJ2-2	CASSELDINTGELFF
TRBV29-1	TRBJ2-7	CSVEGLGAGPYEQYF
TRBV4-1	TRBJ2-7	CASRRTGAQSYEQYF
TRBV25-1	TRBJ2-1	CASSEASGQSSYNEQFF
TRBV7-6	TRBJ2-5	CASSLPSGGPETQYF
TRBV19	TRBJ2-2	CASSSGTSPGELFF
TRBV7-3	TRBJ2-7	CASSPGQGGEQYF
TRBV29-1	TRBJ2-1	CSTVPGTSGDNEQFF
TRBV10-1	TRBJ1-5	CASSEGQINQPQHF
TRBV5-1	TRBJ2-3	CASSPLGVAGEIDTQYF
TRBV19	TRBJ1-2	CASSSGTINYGYTF
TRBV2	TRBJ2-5	CASTGGAPRAQYF
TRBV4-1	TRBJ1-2	CASSQDPGRYGYTF
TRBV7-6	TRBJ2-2	CASSSGPTNTGELFF
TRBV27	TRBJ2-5	CASRPLAVQETQYF
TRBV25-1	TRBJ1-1	CASTGEGITEAFF
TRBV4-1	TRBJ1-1	CASSRYSSPTAEAFF
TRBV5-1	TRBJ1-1	CASSLQGRETEAFF
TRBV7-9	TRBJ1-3	CASSLAPGQVNKGNTIYF
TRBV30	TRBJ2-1	CAWSKVVAGGNEQFF
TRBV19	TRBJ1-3	CASSIDRRAHWNGNSGNTIYF
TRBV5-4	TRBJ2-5	CASSWTSGDQETQYF
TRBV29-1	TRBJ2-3	CSGLIRDRGLTDTQYF
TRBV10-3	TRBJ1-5	CAISDPSYSNQPQHF
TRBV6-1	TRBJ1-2	CASSEARGRDNRNYGYTF
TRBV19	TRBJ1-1	CASSQKTQGTEAFF
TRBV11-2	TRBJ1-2	CASSLLPGSYGYTF
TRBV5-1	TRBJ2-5	CASSWSGRSQETQYF
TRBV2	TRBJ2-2	CASSEWADYTGELFF
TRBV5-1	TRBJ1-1	CASSLEGVRTEAFF
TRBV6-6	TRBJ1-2	CASSVGQGYGYTF
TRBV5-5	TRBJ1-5	CASSQWTGAHQPQHF
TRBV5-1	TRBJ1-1	CASSPWGTTQGDEEAFF
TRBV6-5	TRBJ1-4	CASSSGWRNEKLFF
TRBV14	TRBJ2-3	CASSQADPMDTQYF
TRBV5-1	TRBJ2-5	CASSQDVEETQYF
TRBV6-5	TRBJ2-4	CASWTSGRNIQYF
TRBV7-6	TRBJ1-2	CASSPYLPREGGDYGYTF
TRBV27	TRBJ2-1	CASIQGPGFPSYNEQFF
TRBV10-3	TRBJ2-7	CAITPGTLSYEQYF
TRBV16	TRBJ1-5	CASSQFGQGHQPQHF
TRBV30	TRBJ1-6	CAWNADNSPLHF
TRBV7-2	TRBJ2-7	CASSAGAGGPYEQYF
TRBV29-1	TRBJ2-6	CSVLSPGANVLTF
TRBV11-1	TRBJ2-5	CASSFGTSGTQETQYF
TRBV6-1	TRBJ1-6	CASSERGQGGNSPLHF